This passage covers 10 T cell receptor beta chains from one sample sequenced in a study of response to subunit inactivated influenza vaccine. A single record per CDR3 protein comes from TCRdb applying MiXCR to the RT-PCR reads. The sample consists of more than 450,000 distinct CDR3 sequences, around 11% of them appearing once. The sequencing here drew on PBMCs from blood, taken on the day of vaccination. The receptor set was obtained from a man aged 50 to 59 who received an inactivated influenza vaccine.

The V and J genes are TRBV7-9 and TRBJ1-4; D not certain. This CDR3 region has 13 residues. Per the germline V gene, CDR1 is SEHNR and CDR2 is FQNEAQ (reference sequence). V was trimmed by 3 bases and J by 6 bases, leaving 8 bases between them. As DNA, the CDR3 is TGTGCCAGCAGCTTTAAAGTCGATGAAAAACTGTTTTTT. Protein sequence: CASSFKVDEKLFF. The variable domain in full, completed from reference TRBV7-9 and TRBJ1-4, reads DTGVSQNPRHKITKRGQNVTFRCDPISEHNRLYWYRQTLGQGPEFLTYFQNEAQLEKSRLLSDRFSAERPKGSFSTLEIQRTEQGDSAMYLCASSFKVDEKLFFGSGTQLSVL.

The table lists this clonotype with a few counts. The CDR3: CSAIFPGLATDTQYF. CDR3 bases: TGCAGTGCTATATTTCCGGGACTAGCGACAGATACGCAGTATTTT. The chain couples TRBV20-1 to TRBJ2-3; 10 nucleotides agree with TRBD2. V shed 4 bases and J 3 bases; nucleotides not matched to a gene: 7. Germline loops: CDR1 DFQATT, CDR2 SNEGSKA (reference sequence). The CDR3 length is 15 residues.

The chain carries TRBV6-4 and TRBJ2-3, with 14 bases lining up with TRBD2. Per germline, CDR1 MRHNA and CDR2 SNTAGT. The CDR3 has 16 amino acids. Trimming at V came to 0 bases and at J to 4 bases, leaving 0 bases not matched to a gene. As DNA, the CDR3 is TGTGCCAGCAGTGACTCGACTAGCGGGGGGGCAGATACGCAGTATTTT. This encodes CASSDSTSGGADTQYF.

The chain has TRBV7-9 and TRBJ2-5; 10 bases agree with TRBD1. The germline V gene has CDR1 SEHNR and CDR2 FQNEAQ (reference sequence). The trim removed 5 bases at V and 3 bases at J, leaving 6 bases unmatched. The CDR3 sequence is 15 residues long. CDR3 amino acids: CASSRPGTGEETQYF. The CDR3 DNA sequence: TGTGCCAGCAGCAGACCCGGGACAGGGGAAGAGACCCAGTACTTC.

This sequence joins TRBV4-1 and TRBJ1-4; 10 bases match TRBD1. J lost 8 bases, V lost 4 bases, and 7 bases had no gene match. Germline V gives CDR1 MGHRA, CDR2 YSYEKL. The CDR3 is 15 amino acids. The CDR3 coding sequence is TGCGCCAGCAGCCTCGACAGGGGGCTCAGAGAAAAACTGTTTTTT. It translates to CASSLDRGLREKLFF.

The CDR3 bases are TGTGCCAGCAGCACGGACAGCCCCTACACAGATACGCAGTATTTT. It specifies CASSTDSPYTDTQYF. The chain uses TRBV7-2 and TRBJ2-3; D possibly corresponds to TRBD1 (6 bases). V was clipped by 5 bases and J by 2 bases, with 14 bases between them. The CDR3 sequence is 15 residues long. CDR1 is SGHTA, CDR2 FQGNSA, per germline. The whole variable domain, filled in from reference TRBV7-2 and TRBJ2-3, reads GAGVSQSPSNKVTEKGKDVELRCDPISGHTALYWYRQSLGQGLEFLIYFQGNSAPDKSGLPSDRFSAERTGGSVSTLTIQRTQQEDSAVYLCASSTDSPYTDTQYFGPGTRLTVL.

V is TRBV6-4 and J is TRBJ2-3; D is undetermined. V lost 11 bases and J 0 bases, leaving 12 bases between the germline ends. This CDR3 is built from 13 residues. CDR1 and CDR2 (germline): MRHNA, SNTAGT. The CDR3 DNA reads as TGTGCCCCTATGACCCGCAGCACAGATACGCAGTATTTT. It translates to CAPMTRSTDTQYF.

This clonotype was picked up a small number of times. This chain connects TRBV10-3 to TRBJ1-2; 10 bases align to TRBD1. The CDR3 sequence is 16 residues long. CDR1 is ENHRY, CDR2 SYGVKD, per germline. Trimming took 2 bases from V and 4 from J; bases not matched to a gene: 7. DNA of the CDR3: TGTGCCATCAGTGAGGCGACAGGGGGCATCGCCTATGGCTACACCTTC. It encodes CAISEATGGIAYGYTF.

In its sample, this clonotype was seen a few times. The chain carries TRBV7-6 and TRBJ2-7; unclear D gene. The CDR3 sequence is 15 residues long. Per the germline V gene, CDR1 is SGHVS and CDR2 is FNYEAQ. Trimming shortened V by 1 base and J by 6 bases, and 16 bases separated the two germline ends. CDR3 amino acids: CASSLEFPPIREQYF. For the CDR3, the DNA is TGTGCCAGCAGCTTAGAGTTCCCCCCCATTCGCGAGCAGTACTTC.

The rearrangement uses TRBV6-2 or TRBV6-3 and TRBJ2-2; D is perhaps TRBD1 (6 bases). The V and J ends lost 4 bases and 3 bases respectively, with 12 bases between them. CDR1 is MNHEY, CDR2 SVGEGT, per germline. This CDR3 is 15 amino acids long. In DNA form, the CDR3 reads TGTGCCAGCAGTTCTACAGGGTGGTACACCGGGGAGCTGTTTTTT. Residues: CASSSTGWYTGELFF.